These T cell receptor beta chains were read from a single sample in a study of post-analysis software for immune sequencing data. TCRdb re-analysed the PCR reads in MiXCR, keeping a single row per CDR3 protein. Of about 620,000 distinct CDR3 sequences in the sample, roughly 46% were seen once. The material sequenced was blood. These receptors all come from a girl between 10 and 17 years old with multiple sclerosis. CDR3s include the opening cysteine and the closing phenylalanine or tryptophan. Fields, in order: J gene, D gene, clone size, V gene, CDR3 DNA, CDR3 protein. A D gene is named only where the DNA matches it firmly. Clone sizes are given selectively: once, few, many, or a class where the clone is expanded.

>TRBJ2-7|TRBD2|-|TRBV12-3/TRBV12-4
TGTGCCAGCAGTTTAGCAGGACTAGCGAGCTCCTACGAGCAGTACTTC
CASSLAGLASSYEQYF
>TRBJ2-7|-|-|TRBV27
TGTGCCAGCAGTTCACCGAACGGCGGGGTCTACGAGCAGGACTTC
CASSSPNGGVYEQDF
>TRBJ1-1|TRBD1|few|TRBV6-2/TRBV6-3
TGTGCCAGCAGCCACCAGGGGGGAAGGACTGAAGCTTTCTTT
CASSHQGGRTEAFF
>TRBJ2-7|-|-|TRBV3-1
TGTGCCAGCGGAGCGCTCCGCTCCTACGAGCAGTACTTC
CASGALRSYEQYF
>TRBJ2-3|TRBD1|once|TRBV2
TGTGCCAGCAGTGCCGGACTGGGACAGGCAGGTGGAGATACGCAGTATTTT
CASSAGLGQAGGDTQYF
>TRBJ1-1|TRBD1|few|TRBV20-1
TGCAGTGCTAGAGATCACAGGGGCGCGAGGGGAAACACTGAAGCTTTCTTT
CSARDHRGARGNTEAFF
>TRBJ1-5|TRBD1|-|TRBV5-6
TGTGCCAGCAGCTTGGCGCAGGGGGCTCAGCCCCAGCATTTT
CASSLAQGAQPQHF
>TRBJ2-1|-|-|TRBV5-1
TGCGCCAGCAGCTTGGCCGCGTTTAGCTCCTACAATGAGCAGTTCTTC
CASSLAAFSSYNEQFF
>TRBJ2-7|-|-|TRBV12-3/TRBV12-4
TGTGCCAGCAGTTTACTAGCGTCTTACTACGAGCAGTACTTC
CASSLLASYYEQYF
>TRBJ2-7|TRBD2|-|TRBV20-1
TGCAGTGCTATACCTCAGGGAGGGCACTACGAGCAGTACTTC
CSAIPQGGHYEQYF
>TRBJ2-3|TRBD2|once|TRBV5-1
TGCGCCAGCAGCTTGCCCGTGGAGGCGGGAGGGAGCACAGATACGCAGTATTTT
CASSLPVEAGGSTDTQYF
>TRBJ1-1|-|few|TRBV4-2
TGTGCCAGCAGCCAAGGGGCGGCTGGGGAAGCTTTCTTT
CASSQGAAGEAFF
>TRBJ2-6|-|-|TRBV20-1
TGCAGTGCAACCAGTCTCCTCAGCTCTGGGGCCAACGTCCTGACTTTC
CSATSLLSSGANVLTF
>TRBJ2-3|-|few|TRBV20-1
TGCAGTGCTGGTCCCCTGGGGACGGGCACAGATACGCAGTATTTT
CSAGPLGTGTDTQYF
>TRBJ2-3|TRBD2|-|TRBV29-1
TGCAGCGTTGAAGATCTGGGACTAGCGGGAGGTCGGGATACGCAGTATTTT
CSVEDLGLAGGRDTQYF
>TRBJ2-4|-|few|TRBV20-1
TGCAGTGCTAGAGGAACCAAAGGGGTCGTAGCCAAAAACATTCAGTACTTC
CSARGTKGVVAKNIQYF
>TRBJ2-7|TRBD2|-|TRBV12-3/TRBV12-4
TGTGCCAGCAGTTTTGGGCTAGCGGGGGCCTACGAGCAGTACTTC
CASSFGLAGAYEQYF
>TRBJ2-3|-|-|TRBV4-2
TGTGCCAGCAGCCAAGATTTAGGGCCCATAGATACGCAGTATTTT
CASSQDLGPIDTQYF
>TRBJ2-1|TRBD1|few|TRBV12-3/TRBV12-4
TGTGCCAGCACTAAGACCGGGACAGTCTACAAACGGCAGTTCTTC
CASTKTGTVYKRQFF
>TRBJ2-7|-|-|TRBV15
TGTGCCACCGCCCGGCAGGGAGGTTCCGAGCAGTACTTC
CATARQGGSEQYF
>TRBJ2-7|TRBD2|few|TRBV4-1
TGCGCCAGCAGCCAAGTAGCGGGAGGCCCCTACGAGCAGTACTTC
CASSQVAGGPYEQYF
>TRBJ1-1|-|-|TRBV4-1
TGCGCCAGCAGCCAAGATCTAGGGGGGGGAGCCGAAGCTTTCTTT
CASSQDLGGGAEAFF
>TRBJ2-7|TRBD2|-|TRBV29-1
TGCAGCGTGACTAGCGGGGGGGAATACGAGCAGTACTTC
CSVTSGGEYEQYF
>TRBJ2-7|-|-|TRBV6-6
TGTGCCAGCAGTTATCCGTCGGACGAGCAGTACTTC
CASSYPSDEQYF
>TRBJ1-2|-|few|TRBV12-3/TRBV12-4
TGTGCCAGCACCCTAGGGGGGCGAGGCTACACCTTC
CASTLGGRGYTF
>TRBJ1-2|-|-|TRBV18
TGTGCCAGCTCACCAGGGGTTGTCTATGGCTACACCTTC
CASSPGVVYGYTF
>TRBJ2-1|TRBD1|-|TRBV29-1
TGCAGCGCCGGACAGGCTTATCGAAGCTCCTACAATGAGCAGTGCTTC
CSAGQAYRSSYNEQCF
>TRBJ1-1|-|once|TRBV10-3
TGTGCCATCAGTGACAGGGTGGGGTACATGGCTGAAGCTTTCTTT
CAISDRVGYMAEAFF
>TRBJ2-5|-|-|TRBV25-1
TGTGCCAGCAGGAATAGCGGCCTACCAACGGAGACCCAGTACTTC
CASRNSGLPTETQYF
>TRBJ2-5|-|few|TRBV7-2
TGTGCCAGCAGCCCTTTTATGGGGAAGGAGACCCAGTACTTC
CASSPFMGKETQYF
>TRBJ2-5|-|-|TRBV20-1
TGCAGTGCCCGTGGAGCGCTACTCCAAGAGACCCAGTACTTC
CSARGALLQETQYF
>TRBJ2-3|TRBD1|-|TRBV7-9
TGTGCCAGCACCATCGCAAACAGGGGGCCCACAGATACGCAGTATTTT
CASTIANRGPTDTQYF
>TRBJ2-1|TRBD2|-|TRBV29-1
TGCAGCGTCCCGACTAGCGTAGTCTACAATGAGCAGTTCTTC
CSVPTSVVYNEQFF
>TRBJ2-3|TRBD2|few|TRBV3-1
TGTGCCAGCAGCCAAGAAGAACAGCGGGGTAGGCAGTATTTT
CASSQEEQRGRQYF
>TRBJ1-1|-|-|TRBV12-3/TRBV12-4
TGTGCCAGCAGCTTAAAGAGGCCGGGACGGCGACCCATGAACACTGAAGCTTTCTTT
CASSLKRPGRRPMNTEAFF
>TRBJ1-2|-|few|TRBV6-1
TGTGCCAGCAGTCAATCTCTTACTACAGGTCTCCATGGCTACACCTTC
CASSQSLTTGLHGYTF
>TRBJ2-7|TRBD1|few|TRBV6-6
TGTGCCAGCAGTTACAGTGCCCAGGGACAGATAGTCACCTACGAGCAGTACTTC
CASSYSAQGQIVTYEQYF
>TRBJ2-5|TRBD2|few|TRBV7-2
TGTGCCAGCAGCCCTAGCGGGAGGGCCAGGGAGACCCAGTACTTC
CASSPSGRARETQYF
>TRBJ2-3|TRBD2|few|TRBV6-1
TGTGCCAGCAGAGGACTAGCGGGCAGCACAGATACGCAGTATTTT
CASRGLAGSTDTQYF
>TRBJ1-2|TRBD1|few|TRBV6-5
TGTGCCAGCAGAATGGGACAGGGGGCGCTTTTGGAGTACACCTTC
CASRMGQGALLEYTF
>TRBJ2-1|TRBD1|-|TRBV12-3/TRBV12-4
TGTGCCAGCAGTTCTCTCCCCGGCAGGGGGCACTACAATGAGCAGTTCTTC
CASSSLPGRGHYNEQFF
>TRBJ2-1|-|-|TRBV12-3/TRBV12-4
TGTGCCAGCAGTTCACGAGACAGGGAGCAGTTCTTC
CASSSRDREQFF
>TRBJ2-1|TRBD2|few|TRBV20-1
TGCAGTGCTCAGAAGCGGGAGGGCTTCAATGAGCAGTTCTTC
CSAQKREGFNEQFF
>TRBJ2-7|-|-|TRBV4-1
TGCGCCAGCAGCCAAGGGAAAAGGGGCAGGGCAGGCTACGAGCAGTACTTC
CASSQGKRGRAGYEQYF
>TRBJ1-2|-|-|TRBV7-9
TGTGCCAGCAGCCAAGGGGTTTATGGCTACACCTTC
CASSQGVYGYTF
>TRBJ2-3|-|-|TRBV20-1
TGCAGTGCTAGAATCCCAGGGAAGGCAGATACGCAGTATTTT
CSARIPGKADTQYF
>TRBJ1-6|-|-|TRBV5-1
TGCGCCAGCAGCACGGACGGATCCAGCTCCTATAATTCACCCCTCCACTTT
CASSTDGSSSYNSPLHF
>TRBJ1-2|-|-|TRBV12-3/TRBV12-4
TGTGCCAGCAGTTTCATGAGAAACCTCTATGGCTACACCTTC
CASSFMRNLYGYTF
>TRBJ1-1|-|once|TRBV20-1
TGCAGTGCTAGGGGAGGCGAAGGGACGAACACTGAAGCTTTCTTT
CSARGGEGTNTEAFF
>TRBJ2-3|-|few|TRBV2
TGTGCCAGCAGCGGACTAGGGGGTCACACAGATACGCAGTATTTT
CASSGLGGHTDTQYF
>TRBJ2-3|-|-|TRBV20-1
TGCAGTGCTAGACCACTAGGATCCTACACAGATACGCAGTATTTT
CSARPLGSYTDTQYF
>TRBJ1-1|TRBD1|few|TRBV5-1
TGCGCCAGCAGCTCGACAGGGAAAGGGGTTATGAACACTGAAGCTTTCTTT
CASSSTGKGVMNTEAFF
>TRBJ2-7|-|few|TRBV12-3/TRBV12-4
TGTGCCAGCAGTTTAGCTCGGACCCTCTCCTACGAGCAGTACTTC
CASSLARTLSYEQYF
>TRBJ1-2|-|-|TRBV24-1
TGTGCCACCAGGATAAACTATGGCTACACCTTC
CATRINYGYTF
>TRBJ2-1|-|-|TRBV24-1
TGTGCCACCAGTGATATAGCGGTCTCCTACAATGAGCAGTTCTTC
CATSDIAVSYNEQFF
>TRBJ2-5|-|few|TRBV12-3/TRBV12-4
TGTGCCAGCAGGCTCCTAGGGAGCACCCAAGAGACCCAGTACTTC
CASRLLGSTQETQYF